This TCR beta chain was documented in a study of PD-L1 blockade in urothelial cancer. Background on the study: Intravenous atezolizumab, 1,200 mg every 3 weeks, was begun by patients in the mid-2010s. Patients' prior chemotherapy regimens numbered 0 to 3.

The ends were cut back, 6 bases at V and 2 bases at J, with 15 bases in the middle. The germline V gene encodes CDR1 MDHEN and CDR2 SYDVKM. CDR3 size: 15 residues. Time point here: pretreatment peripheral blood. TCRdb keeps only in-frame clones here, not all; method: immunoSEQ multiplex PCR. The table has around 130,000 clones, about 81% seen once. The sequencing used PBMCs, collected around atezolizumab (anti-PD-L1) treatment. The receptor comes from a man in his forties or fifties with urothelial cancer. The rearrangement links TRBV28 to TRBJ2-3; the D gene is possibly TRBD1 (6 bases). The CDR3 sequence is CASSSNRVPTDTQYF. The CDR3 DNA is TGTGCCAGCAGCTCAAACAGGGTCCCCACAGATACGCAGTATTTT.